These 17 T cell receptor beta chains originate from one sample sequenced in a study of blood T cells in healthy people across ages. A second PCR, run for 7 to 11 cycles, used a sample-barcoded 5' primer plus a J-beta primer mix. MiXCR was run by TCRdb on the 5' RACE reads, yielding one entry per CDR3 protein. Here the sample spans 550,000 to 750,000 distinct CDR3 sequences, under 25% being singletons. Sequencing was done on a sample of blood. The receptors derive from a man between 65 and 79 years old in good health.

This clonotype was seen just once. The rearrangement links TRBV20-1 to TRBJ2-1, with 7 bases aligning to TRBD2. Germline V CDR1 and CDR2: DFQATT, SNEGSKA (reference sequence). The CDR3 is 14 residues long. Trimming cost V 5 bases and J 7 bases; bases outside gene matches: 11. The CDR3 sequence is CSASAPAGVNEQFF. The CDR3, as DNA: TGCAGTGCTTCCGCCCCGGCGGGAGTAAATGAGCAGTTCTTC.

This chain connects TRBV25-1 to TRBJ2-7; a possible D gene is TRBD2 (6 bases). This CDR3 comprises 14 residues. V lost 4 bases and J lost 0, with 10 bases in between. CDR1 and CDR2 from the germline V gene are MGHDK and SYGVNS. This CDR3 is CASSGRDHSYEQYF. CDR3 bases: TGTGCCAGCAGTGGGAGGGACCACTCCTACGAGCAGTACTTC.

A remark on this clonotype: Germline is not matched at one junction end, which may reflect a read error. V is TRBV24-1 and J is TRBJ2-1; TRBD1 aligns across 9 bases. CDR1 and CDR2 from the germline V gene are KGHDR and SFDVKD. The CDR3 consists of 15 residues. CDR3 sequence: CATSDWGTGPSEQFF. CDR3 DNA: TGTGCCACCAGCGATTGGGGGACAGGGCCCAGCGAGCAGTTCTTC.

This clonotype was seen at least ten times. This chain joins TRBV28 and TRBJ2-5; perhaps TRBD2 as D (5 bases). The CDR3 has 12 residues. V gave up 5 bases and J gave up 10 bases, with 14 bases separating them. Germline-derived CDR1 and CDR2 are MDHEN and SYDVKM. Here the CDR3 reads CASSPGAGFQYF. The DNA for the CDR3 is TGTGCCAGCAGTCCAGGCGCGGGCTTCCAGTACTTC.

This chain joins TRBV5-5 and TRBJ2-5, with D uncertain. The V end lost 4 bases, the J end lost 2 bases, and 9 bases lay between the germline ends. This CDR3 region has 13 residues. CDR1 is SGHKS, CDR2 YYEKEE, per germline (reference sequence). The CDR3 DNA sequence: TGTGCCAGCAGCCCATTGCGGCAAGAGACCCAGTACTTC. It is translated as CASSPLRQETQYF.

This chain connects TRBV3-1 to TRBJ2-5; no reliable D call. CDR1 and CDR2 (germline): LGHDT, YNNKEL (reference sequence). Deletions cut 2 bases from V and 3 bases from J, with 7 bases between. The CDR3 totals 13 residues. CDR3 protein: CASSQLVEETQYF. CDR3 DNA sequence: TGTGCCAGCAGCCAATTGGTCGAAGAGACCCAGTACTTC.

This clonotype was seen only a few times. The chain joins TRBV20-1 to TRBJ1-6, with a tentative D call TRBD1 (6 bases). Per the germline V gene, CDR1 is DFQATT and CDR2 is SNEGSKA (reference sequence). Trimming stripped 6 bases from V and 4 bases from J, with 16 bases between. The CDR3 is made up of 15 amino acids. Here the CDR3 DNA reads TGCAGTGCCCCCCCAGGGGTCCCATATAATTCACCCCTCCACTTT. As protein: CSAPPGVPYNSPLHF.

The chain links TRBV29-1 to TRBJ2-2, with no clear D. The CDR3 consists of 11 residues. Deletions cut 7 bases from V and 6 bases from J, with 9 bases between. In germline, CDR1 is SQVTM, CDR2 ANQGSEA. The CDR3 coding sequence is TGCAGCGGGGTTAAGGCCGGGGAGCTGTTTTTT. Protein sequence: CSGVKAGELFF.

This clonotype appeared a few times. The rearrangement joins TRBV20-1 to TRBJ2-3, with D hard to call. This CDR3 contains 11 residues. V was shortened by 8 bases and J by 2 bases, with 8 bases between the two germline ends. Germline V lookup: CDR1 DFQATT, CDR2 SNEGSKA (reference sequence). CDR3 protein: CSSQVTDTQYF. For the CDR3, the DNA is TGCAGTTCTCAGGTCACAGATACGCAGTATTTT.

The chain has TRBV20-1 and TRBJ1-1; unclear D gene. The CDR3 covers 14 residues. V was trimmed by 1 base and J by 3 bases, leaving 12 bases between them. Germline assignment: CDR1 DFQATT and CDR2 SNEGSKA (reference sequence). CDR3 protein: CSARGSPGDTEAFF. CDR3 in DNA: TGCAGTGCTAGAGGATCCCCTGGGGACACTGAAGCTTTCTTT.

Only a few counts were recorded for this clonotype. CDR3 coding DNA: TGTGCCAGCAGCGCTGGTTGGTTGCAGAATGAAAAACTGTTTTTT. This gives the protein CASSAGWLQNEKLFF. The chain joins TRBV13 to TRBJ1-4; no firm D call. Germline CDR1 and CDR2: PRHDT and FYEKMQ (reference sequence). The ends were cut back, 5 bases at V and 5 bases at J, with 15 bases in the middle. The CDR3 is made up of 15 amino acids. Looking up the rest from reference TRBV13 and TRBJ1-4 gives the full variable domain: AAGVIQSPRHLIKEKRETATLKCYPIPRHDTVYWYQQGPGQDPQFLISFYEKMQSDKGSIPDRFSAQQFSDYHSELNMSSLELGDSALYFCASSAGWLQNEKLFFGSGTQLSVL.

The DNA for the CDR3 is TGTGCCAGCAACTCAGGCCTCCGGGACGAAAAACTGTTTTTT. Translated, it gives CASNSGLRDEKLFF. This chain joins TRBV6-1 and TRBJ1-4, with D possibly being TRBD1 (5 bases). Germline V gives CDR1 MNHNS, CDR2 SASEGT. The CDR3 length is 14 residues. Trimming took off 7 bases at V and 8 bases at J, with 17 bases between the two ends.

This clonotype was detected only a few times. This chain connects TRBV7-9 to TRBJ1-1, with a possible D match to TRBD1 (5 bases). Germline loops: CDR1 SEHNR, CDR2 FQNEAQ (reference sequence). The CDR3 is 14 residues long. The germline V and J ends were trimmed by 3 bases and 4 bases, with 12 bases remaining between them. CDR3 coding DNA: TGTGCCAGCAGCTTTTCGGATCAGGGCACTGAAGCTTTCTTT. Its translation: CASSFSDQGTEAFF. Full variable domain (missing parts from reference TRBV7-9 and TRBJ1-1): DTGVSQNPRHKITKRGQNVTFRCDPISEHNRLYWYRQTLGQGPEFLTYFQNEAQLEKSRLLSDRFSAERPKGSFSTLEIQRTEQGDSAMYLCASSFSDQGTEAFFGQGTRLTVV.

This clonotype has a count of ten or more. The chain joins TRBV5-1 to TRBJ2-4, with 11 bases lining up with TRBD2. Trimming cost V 2 bases and J 7 bases; bases outside gene matches: 5. The germline V gene encodes CDR1 SGHRS and CDR2 YFSETQ. This CDR3 contains 15 residues. CDR3 loop: CASSFTSGRGNIQYF. The CDR3 DNA reads TGCGCCAGCAGCTTTACTAGCGGGAGAGGTAACATTCAGTACTTC.

The V call is TRBV7-9, the J call TRBJ2-2; D is undetermined. CDR1 SEHNR and CDR2 FQNEAQ come from the germline V gene (reference sequence). CDR3 length: 14 residues. V lost 4 bases to trimming and J lost 6 bases, with 12 bases between them. CDR3 amino acids: CASSYNHKAGELFF. The DNA of the CDR3 is TGTGCCAGCAGCTACAACCACAAGGCCGGGGAGCTGTTTTTT. The entire variable domain, with the rest obtained from reference TRBV7-9 and TRBJ2-2, is as follows: DTGVSQNPRHKITKRGQNVTFRCDPISEHNRLYWYRQTLGQGPEFLTYFQNEAQLEKSRLLSDRFSAERPKGSFSTLEIQRTEQGDSAMYLCASSYNHKAGELFFGEGSRLTVL.

This clonotype was observed a handful of times. The J gene is TRBJ2-3, the V gene TRBV15, with 7 nucleotides matching TRBD1. The CDR3 is 13 amino acids. With 7 bases clipped from V and 5 bases from J, the junction kept 6 bases outside the gene matches. In germline, CDR1 is LNHNV, CDR2 YYDKDF (reference sequence). CDR3 in DNA: TGTGCCACCAAAACGACAGGGCTAGATACGCAGTATTTT. Its translation is CATKTTGLDTQYF.

V and J are TRBV5-1 and TRBJ2-1; TRBD2 aligns across 11 bases. The V gene's germline CDR1 is SGHRS and CDR2 YFSETQ. V dropped 4 bases and J dropped 7; count of bases not matched to a gene: 4. The CDR3 has 14 residues. CDR3 coding DNA: TGCGCCAGCAGCCCACTAGCGGGGGAGAATGAGCAGTTCTTC. Translation: CASSPLAGENEQFF.